This TCR beta chain was observed in a study of blood T cells in healthy people across ages. Overall study results and limits: Long-lived donors had more naive CD4+ cells and higher diversity than aged donors. Using unsorted PBMCs precluded a conclusive naive versus antigen-experienced comparison.

Of note for this clonotype: Antigen unknown.

V lost 4 bases and J lost 4; bases outside the gene matches: 7. This CDR3 is built from 16 residues. The germline gives CDR1 SGHTA, CDR2 FQGNSA. A sample-barcoded 5' primer and a J-beta primer mix were used in a second PCR of roughly 6 to 11 cycles. Each CDR3 protein gets one entry after TCRdb re-called the 5' RACE reads with MiXCR. The table lists about 1.4 million distinct CDR3 sequences, approximately 59% of them singletons, with over 5% in the top ten. The chain recombines TRBV7-2 with TRBJ2-7, with 13 positions matching TRBD2. The sequence derives from a man aged 18 to 30 in good health. Sequencing was carried out using blood. The CDR3 bases are TGTGCCAGCAGCTGGGGGACTAGCGGGATCATGTACGAGCAGTACTTC. It translates to CASSWGTSGIMYEQYF.